This T cell receptor beta chain was retrieved from a study of shared clonotypes between healthy human individuals. Details on this clone: What it binds is not known.

All donors qualified as healthy HIV-negative adults and had experienced no recent acute infections or vaccinations. Notes on the study in general: Non-shared clonotypes displayed generation probabilities falling below those of clonotypes present in all four donors.

Deep was the level at which the assay was run. It was across several immunoSEQ plates that each subset's genomic DNA was evenly split. TCRdb keeps only in-frame clones here, not all; method: immunoSEQ multiplex PCR. The table shows over a million clones, with 75% to 80% occurring only once. The germline V gene has CDR1 SEHNR and CDR2 FQNEAQ (reference sequence). The V and J ends lost 1 base and 3 bases, in that order; junction bases with no gene match: 6. The CDR3 spans 18 residues. The source is a man aged 18 to 29 in good health. Some clones in this sample may be carry-over from other donors' samples. The chain is built from TRBV7-9 and TRBJ2-2, with 12 bases matching TRBD2. The sample taken for sequencing was memory CD4+ T cells from PBMCs. Indicated subset: CD45RA-negative fraction. CDR3 loop: CASSLGLAGGPDTGELFF. The DNA for the CDR3 is TGTGCCAGCAGCTTAGGGCTAGCGGGAGGGCCGGACACCGGGGAGCTGTTTTTT.